This entry lists 31 T cell receptor beta chains sequenced from one sample in a study of cytotoxic CD8 clonotypes in ibrutinib-treated CLL (dated by TCRdb to about 2021). The sample's time point label, decoded: progressive disease on ibrutinib. Libraries were built with the immunoSEQ multiplex PCR assay. TCRdb holds this immuneACCESS table with in-frame rearrangements only. Some clones are missing; in checked studies, unresolved V genes explain under half, and the rest has no known cause. The sample data list around 10,000 clones, and 70% to 80% of these were observed just once. The top ten constitute around 15% of the sample. Sequencing used PBMCs, obtained at disease progression, from a patient treated with ibrutinib. These receptors all come from a human donor with chronic lymphocytic leukemia.

The CDR3 protein is CATSRTGPQETQYF. The CDR3 region has the DNA TGTGCCACTAGCAGAACAGGGCCTCAAGAGACCCAGTACTTC. The chain links TRBV10-3 to TRBJ2-5; TRBD1 is a possible D gene (6 bases). The length of the CDR3 is 14 residues. CDR1 and CDR2 from the germline V gene are ENHRY and SYGVKD. Between the trimmed V and J ends, which lost 10 bases and 2 bases, there was a span of 17 bases.

In its sample, this clone was seen a few times. The V gene is TRBV6-5, the J gene TRBJ2-3; D is ambiguous. V was trimmed by 0 bases and J by 1 base, leaving 8 bases between them. Germline CDR1 reads MNHEY; CDR2 reads SVGAGI. This CDR3 has 15 residues. CDR3 region: CASSYSTSGTDTQYF. CDR3 coding DNA: TGTGCCAGCAGTTACTCGACGAGCGGCACAGATACGCAGTATTTT.

The chain is built from TRBV7-3 and TRBJ2-3, with 10 bases that match TRBD2. Germline CDR1 reads SGHTA; CDR2 reads FQGTGA. J gave up 5 bases and V 5 bases, and 7 bases lay outside the gene matches. This CDR3 spans 15 amino acids. CDR3 residues: CASSALAGGRDTQYF. The CDR3 DNA reads TGTGCCAGCAGCGCCTTAGCGGGGGGCAGAGATACGCAGTATTTT.

The V and J genes are TRBV4-2 and TRBJ1-1; maybe TRBD1 (5 bases). V lost 4 bases and J 6 bases, leaving 6 bases between the germline ends. This CDR3 region has 11 residues. Germline lookup yields CDR1 LGHNA and CDR2 YNFKEQ. The CDR3: CASSPGPEAFF. DNA for the CDR3: TGTGCCAGCAGCCCGGGGCCTGAAGCTTTCTTT.

This clone was detected once. This chain joins TRBV28 and TRBJ2-1, with D perhaps assigned TRBD1 or TRBD2 (5 bases each). The CDR3 is 12 residues long. CDR1 MDHEN and CDR2 SYDVKM come from the germline V gene. V was clipped by 5 bases and J by 12 bases, with 14 bases between them. CDR3 loop: CASSIWGKAQFF. The DNA for the CDR3 is TGTGCCAGCAGTATTTGGGGGAAGGCGCAGTTCTTC.

The CDR3 spells CSVADSYTEAFF. The CDR3 DNA follows: TGCAGCGTTGCGGACAGCTACACTGAAGCTTTCTTT. The chain couples TRBV29-1 to TRBJ1-1; D possibly corresponds to TRBD1 (6 bases). V lost 4 bases to trimming and J lost 3 bases, with 9 bases between them. Germline V gene data show CDR1 as SQVTM and CDR2 as ANQGSEA. The CDR3 runs 12 residues.

This rearrangement joins TRBV27 to TRBJ2-7; D remains unclear. With 3 bases removed from V and 7 bases from J, the gap between germline ends came to 13 bases. Germline-derived CDR1 and CDR2 are MNHEY and SMNVEV (reference sequence). This CDR3 comprises 13 residues. The CDR3 region is CASSFGPPMEQYF. The CDR3 DNA reads TGTGCCAGCAGTTTTGGCCCCCCCATGGAGCAGTACTTC.

The chain couples TRBV7-2 to TRBJ1-3; 7 bases are a match to TRBD1. The germline gives CDR1 SGHTA, CDR2 FQGNSA. This CDR3 is 15 amino acids long. The trim removed 4 bases at V and 0 bases at J, leaving 3 bases unmatched. The CDR3: CASSSTGHSGNTIYF. Written as DNA, the CDR3 is TGTGCCAGCAGCTCGACAGGGCACTCTGGAAACACCATATATTTT.

The chain recombines TRBV18 with TRBJ1-6; D is unclear. The CDR3 loop spans 12 amino acids. Germline V lookup: CDR1 KGHSH, CDR2 LQKENI. The V end was cut by 6 bases, the J end by 10 bases, with 10 bases between. The CDR3 nucleotides read TGTGCCAGCTCCCCCGGAGGCTCACCCCTCCACTTT. It encodes CASSPGGSPLHF. Combining the CDR3 with reference TRBV18 and TRBJ1-6 gives the whole variable domain NAGVMQNPRHLVRRRGQEARLRCSPMKGHSHVYWYRQLPEEGLKFMVYLQKENIIDESGMPKERFSAEFPKEGPSILRIQQVVRGDSAAYFCASSPGGSPLHFGNGTRLTVT.

V and J are TRBV27 and TRBJ2-2; D ambiguous. CDR1 and CDR2 from the germline V gene are MNHEY and SMNVEV (reference sequence). CDR3 length: 17 amino acids. V lost 3 bases and J lost 5, with 19 bases in between. The CDR3 bases are TGTGCCAGCAGTTTTAGCCCGGGCGGAGTCCGGACCGGGGAGCTGTTTTTT. This sequence encodes CASSFSPGGVRTGELFF.

V and J are TRBV19 and TRBJ2-3, with 10 bases aligning to TRBD2. There are 15 residues in the CDR3. CDR1 is LNHDA and CDR2 is SQIVND in the germline V gene (reference sequence). With 4 bases clipped from V and 5 bases from J, the junction kept 6 bases outside the gene matches. Here the CDR3 DNA reads TGTGCCAGTAGTAGGCTAGCGGGAGTGAAAGATACGCAGTATTTT. Amino acids: CASSRLAGVKDTQYF. Filled out from reference TRBV19 and TRBJ2-3, the complete variable domain reads DGGITQSPKYLFRKEGQNVTLSCEQNLNHDAMYWYRQDPGQGLRLIYYSQIVNDFQKGDIAEGYSVSREKKESFPLTVTSAQKNPTAFYLCASSRLAGVKDTQYFGPGTRLTVL.

V gene TRBV5-1 combines with J gene TRBJ1-5; TRBD1 matches 8 bases. Germline V CDR1 and CDR2: SGHRS, YFSETQ. There are 15 residues in the CDR3. The J segment lost 3 bases and the V segment lost 0 bases, leaving 2 bases of the junction unmatched. CDR3 protein: CASSLDRGDNQPQHF. In nucleotides, the CDR3 is TGCGCCAGCAGCTTGGACAGGGGGGACAATCAGCCCCAGCATTTT.

The rearrangement uses TRBV5-6 and TRBJ1-5; a possible D gene is TRBD1 (5 bases). Germline V gene sequence: CDR1 SGHDT, CDR2 YYEEEE. The CDR3 is 16 amino acids. V was clipped by 1 base and J by 6 bases, with 17 bases between them. The CDR3 region has the DNA TGTGCCAGCAGCTTGAGTTTTCGGGGCGGAGGTCAGCCCCAGCATTTT. Translated, it gives CASSLSFRGGGQPQHF.

The chain links TRBV6-5 to TRBJ2-2; 7 nucleotides line up with TRBD2. The germline CDR1 and CDR2 sequences are MNHEY and SVGAGI. The CDR3 has 16 residues. V shed 2 bases and J 5 bases; nucleotides not matched to a gene: 8. For the CDR3, the DNA is TGTGCCAGCAGTTACGGGAGATGGGAGGGGACCGGGGAGCTGTTTTTT. This encodes CASSYGRWEGTGELFF.

V is TRBV19 and J is TRBJ1-6, with 7 bases aligning to TRBD1. The CDR3 spans 14 residues. With V trimmed by 6 bases and J by 6 bases, 5 bases remained unmatched. Germline V gene lookup returns CDR1 LNHDA and CDR2 SQIVND (reference sequence). CDR3 sequence (DNA): TGTGCCAGTAGAGGACAGGTCGGTAATTCACCCCTCCACTTT. It codes for CASRGQVGNSPLHF.

The chain links TRBV25-1 to TRBJ2-5; D is undetermined. Looked up from germline, CDR1 is MGHDK and CDR2 is SYGVNS. The CDR3 has 11 amino acids. V shed 11 bases and J shed 5 bases, with 12 bases lying between them. DNA of the CDR3: TGTGCCTCCACGGAGTGGGAGACCCAGTACTTC. Its translation: CASTEWETQYF.

CDR3 region: CASSEEGGLTEAFF. CDR3 coding DNA: TGTGCCAGCAGTGAAGAGGGGGGGCTCACTGAAGCTTTCTTT. The chain recombines TRBV6-1 with TRBJ1-1; D perhaps matches TRBD1 (6 bases). Per the germline V gene, CDR1 is MNHNS and CDR2 is SASEGT. Trimming pared 1 base from V and 4 bases from J, leaving 10 bases between. The CDR3 consists of 14 residues.

This chain joins TRBV5-1 and TRBJ2-5; the match to TRBD1 covers 7 bases. The CDR3 contains 15 residues. CDR1 and CDR2 (germline): SGHRS, YFSETQ. After removal of 0 bases from V and 3 bases from J, the junction contained 5 bases not matched to a gene. The CDR3 nucleotides are TGCGCCAGCAGCTTGGCTGGGACAGCGAAAGAGACCCAGTACTTC. The encoded protein is CASSLAGTAKETQYF.

The chain carries TRBV5-1 and TRBJ2-3, with D perhaps matching TRBD1 or TRBD2 (7 bases each). Germline V gene sequence: CDR1 SGHRS, CDR2 YFSETQ. Trimming removed 2 bases from V and 5 bases from J, with 18 bases in between. This CDR3 spans 16 amino acids. CDR3 in DNA: TGCGCCAGCAGCTTAACTCGACAGGGAGGGGGAGATACGCAGTATTTT. The encoded protein is CASSLTRQGGGDTQYF.

The chain recombines TRBV27 with TRBJ1-6; TRBD1 aligns across 7 bases. This CDR3 is 16 amino acids long. Germline CDR1 is MNHEY and CDR2 is SMNVEV (reference sequence). Trimming cost V 2 bases and J 4 bases; bases outside gene matches: 5. For the CDR3, the DNA is TGTGCCAGCAGTTTAAGACAGGGCCCATATAATTCACCCCTCCACTTT. Protein: CASSLRQGPYNSPLHF.

The rearrangement joins TRBV2 to TRBJ1-6, with D unresolved. Germline CDR1 SNHLY, CDR2 FYNNEI. V lost 10 bases and J 9 bases, leaving 10 bases between the germline ends. The CDR3 runs 11 residues. The CDR3 here is CATSTSSPLHF. The CDR3 DNA is TGTGCCACCTCTACGAGTTCACCCCTCCACTTT. The full variable domain, with the rest looked up from reference TRBV2 and TRBJ1-6, is EPEVTQTPSHQVTQMGQEVILRCVPISNHLYFYWYRQILGQKVEFLVSFYNNEISEKSEIFDDQFSVERPDGSNFTLKIRSTKLEDSAMYFCATSTSSPLHFGNGTRLTVT.

The J gene is TRBJ1-1, the V gene TRBV6-6; no definite D call. Per the germline V gene, CDR1 is MNHNY and CDR2 is SVGAGI (reference sequence). This CDR3 is 11 amino acids long. With 5 bases removed from V and 8 bases from J, the gap between germline ends came to 9 bases. The CDR3: CASSRTVEAFF. CDR3 DNA sequence: TGTGCCAGCAGTCGGACGGTAGAAGCTTTCTTT.

The CDR3 nucleotides are TGTGCCAGCAGTTACAGGACAGGGGCGGGCTACGAGCAGTACTTC. Translating gives CASSYRTGAGYEQYF. The chain is built from TRBV6-5 and TRBJ2-7; 9 nucleotides line up with TRBD1. Germline V lookup: CDR1 MNHEY, CDR2 SVGAGI. The CDR3 consists of 15 residues. The V segment lost 2 bases and the J segment 3 bases; nucleotides outside the gene matches: 5.

This clone came up a few times. This chain joins TRBV2 and TRBJ1-5; TRBD1 aligns across 7 bases. The trim removed 6 bases at V and 0 bases at J, leaving 20 bases unmatched. The CDR3 length is 20 residues. Germline V lookup: CDR1 SNHLY, CDR2 FYNNEI. CDR3 DNA: TGTGCCAGCAGACTGCCTAAACCGGGACAGTCCTTTTATAGCAATCAGCCCCAGCATTTT. This translates into CASRLPKPGQSFYSNQPQHF.

The chain joins TRBV2 to TRBJ2-1; D remains unclear. Germline CDR1 is SNHLY and CDR2 is FYNNEI. The germline V and J ends were trimmed by 1 base and 10 bases, with 17 bases remaining between them. The CDR3 is 15 amino acids. The CDR3 sequence is CASSEDPWASTEQFF. The CDR3 DNA sequence: TGTGCCAGCAGTGAAGACCCTTGGGCCAGCACAGAGCAGTTCTTC.

The CDR3 DNA sequence: TGTGCCAGCAGTCGGACAAGGAGCACCTATGGCTACACCTTC. Translating gives CASSRTRSTYGYTF. The chain has TRBV6-9 and TRBJ1-2, with a weak D call TRBD1 (5 bases). V was clipped by 5 bases and J by 4 bases, with 14 bases between them. The CDR3 runs to 14 residues. Per germline, CDR1 MNHGY and CDR2 SVAAGI.

The rearrangement links TRBV6-1 to TRBJ2-1; TRBD2 matches 11 bases. The germline gives CDR1 MNHNS, CDR2 SASEGT. V shed 6 bases, J shed 5 bases, and the junction held 6 bases outside the gene matches. The CDR3 is 15 amino acids. The CDR3 DNA sequence: TGTGCCAGCAGACCGGGACTAGCGGTTAACAATGAGCAGTTCTTC. This codes for CASRPGLAVNNEQFF.

This clone occurred a few times. V is TRBV7-3 and J is TRBJ2-3; D might be TRBD2 (6 bases). Trimming removed 4 bases from V and 5 bases from J, with 19 bases in between. The germline gives CDR1 SGHTA, CDR2 FQGTGA. The CDR3 is 16 residues long. The CDR3 nucleotides are TGTGCCAGCAGCTACCCGGGGGTAGCGGCCCGAGATACGCAGTATTTT. Translating it yields CASSYPGVAARDTQYF.

J is TRBJ1-6 and V is TRBV30, with D perhaps TRBD1 (6 bases). The CDR3 consists of 13 residues. Trimming left V 3 bases short and J 7 bases short, with 10 bases between. Germline assignment: CDR1 GTSNPN and CDR2 SVGIG (reference sequence). The CDR3 coding sequence is TGTGCCTGGAGGTTACAGGGCAATTCACCCCTCCACTTT. Translation: CAWRLQGNSPLHF. The whole variable domain, remainder taken from reference TRBV30 and TRBJ1-6, is SQTIHQWPATLVQPVGSPLSLECTVEGTSNPNLYWYRQAAGRGLQLLFYSVGIGQISSEVPQNLSASRPQDRQFILSSKKLLLSDSGFYLCAWRLQGNSPLHFGNGTRLTVT.

The rearrangement uses TRBV13 and TRBJ2-7; tentative D call: TRBD1 (5 bases). V lost 2 bases and J lost 6, with 11 bases in between. Germline loops: CDR1 PRHDT, CDR2 FYEKMQ (reference sequence). CDR3 size: 13 residues. In DNA, the CDR3 is TGTGCCAGCAGCTTACTTTCACAGGCCGAGCAGTACTTC. Encoded protein: CASSLLSQAEQYF.

The J gene is TRBJ2-3, the V gene TRBV19, with a possible D match to TRBD2 (5 bases). CDR1 LNHDA and CDR2 SQIVND come from the germline V gene (reference sequence). V gave up 5 bases and J gave up 6 bases, with 15 bases separating them. CDR3 length: 14 residues. The CDR3 reads CASSPLAFGDTQYF. The CDR3, as DNA: TGTGCCAGTAGTCCGCTAGCATTCGGCGATACGCAGTATTTT.